This T cell receptor beta chain was recovered during a study of blood T cell repertoires in COVID-19. Study as a whole: PBMCs, B-cell-depleted T cells, or T cells provided the cDNA or gDNA that made up the material.

The protocol was immunoSEQ multiplex PCR, while the TCRdb copy is restricted to in-frame clones and leaves out a portion. The sample shows about 180,000 clones, approximately 86% of them seen only once. V lost 1 base and J lost 1, with 14 bases in between. Germline V gene lookup returns CDR1 MDHEN and CDR2 SYDVKM. CDR3 size: 17 residues. The sequenced material came from peripheral blood. The rearrangement joins TRBV28 to TRBJ2-4, with a possible D match to TRBD2 (7 bases). This sequence originates from a man aged 60-69 years with COVID-19, enrolled during active disease. CDR3 amino acids: CASSLLGGLGAKNIQYF. CDR3 DNA sequence: TGTGCCAGCAGTTTATTGGGGGGGCTGGGGGCCAAAAACATTCAGTACTTC.